The rows below give T cell receptor beta chains drawn from one sample of a study of T cell responses to AZD1222 COVID-19 vaccine. Method: immunoSEQ multiplex PCR; TCRdb's copy keeps in-frame clones and lacks some. Of under 200,000 clones listed, 80% to 95% were seen once; the top ten hold 1% to 1.5%. Material: peripheral blood, obtained on day 0 of AZD1222 vaccination. These receptors all stem from an adult in good health. The CDR3 runs from the conserved cysteine through the conserved F or W. The order of the fields is CDR3 DNA, CDR3 protein, V gene, D gene, J gene, clone size. D genes are given only for firm matches. Not every row has a clone size; where given, it reads once, few, many or a size class.

TGTGCCAGCAGCAAGACAGGGGCTTGGCAATCACCCCTCCACTTT CASSKTGAWQSPLHF TRBV7-7 TRBD1 TRBJ1-6 NA
TGCGCCAGCAGTGATATCGGGGGTTCCGACGAGCAGTACTTC CASSDIGGSDEQYF TRBV10-2 NA TRBJ2-7 NA
TGCGCCAGCAGCCCGGGACTAGCACAAGAGACCCAGTACTTC CASSPGLAQETQYF TRBV5-1 TRBD2 TRBJ2-5 NA
TGTGCCAGTAGTACCACGGCTCTAGGGGACACTGAAGCTTTCTTT CASSTTALGDTEAFF TRBV19 NA TRBJ1-1 once
TGTGCCAGCAGCGTAGAACGGCGGTCCCCCACCTACGAGCAGTACTTC CASSVERRSPTYEQYF TRBV9 NA TRBJ2-7 NA
TGTGCCTGGAGTGGCGGGGGGACAGGGGTAAACACTGAAGCTTTCTTT CAWSGGGTGVNTEAFF TRBV30 TRBD1 TRBJ1-1 few
TGTGCCAGCAGCTTAGGGGGGGAAGTTAATTCACCCCTCCACTTT CASSLGGEVNSPLHF TRBV7-9 NA TRBJ1-6 NA
TGTGCCAGCAGTGAACAAGAAAAACTGTTTTTT CASSEQEKLFF TRBV6-1 NA TRBJ1-4 NA
TGTGCCGCGGAGGGTAGCACTGAAGCTTTCTTT CAAEGSTEAFF TRBV28 NA TRBJ1-1 once
TGTGCCAGCAGCATGGGACAGACCACCAATCAGCCCCAGCATTTT CASSMGQTTNQPQHF TRBV6-2/TRBV6-3 TRBD1 TRBJ1-5 once
TGTGCCAGCGGGGGGTTCACCGGGGAGCTGTTTTTT CASGGFTGELFF TRBV9 NA TRBJ2-2 NA
TGTGCCAGCAGTTACGGGGGAAATGAGCAGTTCTTC CASSYGGNEQFF TRBV6-2/TRBV6-3 NA TRBJ2-1 NA
TGTGCCAGTAGTAGGGACAGGGGCCCCTACGAGCAGTACTTC CASSRDRGPYEQYF TRBV19 TRBD1 TRBJ2-7 NA
TGTGCCAGCAGCTTGTTTTCTGGGGACAGGAATCAGCCCCAGCATTTT CASSLFSGDRNQPQHF TRBV5-4 TRBD1 TRBJ1-5 NA
TGTGCTAGTGGTTTGGGCAGGCAGGGATATAATTCACCCCTCCACTTT CASGLGRQGYNSPLHF TRBV12-5 NA TRBJ1-6 NA
TGTGCCAGCAGCCCTCGCCAGGCCCCTAATGAAAAACTGTTTTTT CASSPRQAPNEKLFF TRBV9 NA TRBJ1-4 few
TGTGCCAGCAGCTTAGGGGGATCGGGGAACACTGAAGCTTTCTTT CASSLGGSGNTEAFF TRBV7-2 NA TRBJ1-1 NA
TGTGCCACCAGCAGAGATGGGGGGAGCACAGATACGCAGTATTTT CATSRDGGSTDTQYF TRBV15 NA TRBJ2-3 NA
TGTGCCAGCAGCCCCGACAGGGCAGCGGGCACCGGGGAGCTGTTTTTT CASSPDRAAGTGELFF TRBV7-9 NA TRBJ2-2 NA
TGTGCCAGCAGCGAGTCGGGTCGGGCTAACTATGGCTACACCTTC CASSESGRANYGYTF TRBV3-1/TRBV3-2 NA TRBJ1-2 NA
TGTGCCAGCAGCTTAGGGGGCCGACTCGGGGTTCCCCAGTACTTC CASSLGGRLGVPQYF TRBV11-2 NA TRBJ2-5 NA
TGTGCCAGCAGCGCGGGAGGACTAGCGGGGATCACAGATACGCAGTATTTT CASSAGGLAGITDTQYF TRBV5-4 TRBD2 TRBJ2-3 NA
TGTGCCGGACAGGGGAGGGAAGAGACCCAGTACTTC CAGQGREETQYF TRBV2 TRBD1 TRBJ2-5 NA
TGTGCCAGTGGGACAGGGAATCAGCGCTATGGCTACACCTTC CASGTGNQRYGYTF TRBV19 TRBD1 TRBJ1-2 few
TGTGCCAGCCAGGGGTACAATGAGCAGTTCTTC CASQGYNEQFF TRBV19 NA TRBJ2-1 NA
TGTGCCAGCAGCCGCGGACCGTCCAACAGCTACACCTTC CASSRGPSNSYTF TRBV12-3/TRBV12-4 NA TRBJ1-2 once
TGCAGCGTTGGTGGGGGGGGCTCCCGGGTCACTGAAGCTTTCTTT CSVGGGGSRVTEAFF TRBV29-1 NA TRBJ1-1 NA
TGTGCCAGCAGCTCGGCGGGAGGGTCTTTGAACACTGAAGCTTTCTTT CASSSAGGSLNTEAFF TRBV5-4 NA TRBJ1-1 few
TGTGCCAGCAGCCCTCTCGGGGGGCGCGGCAATCAGCCCCAGCATTTT CASSPLGGRGNQPQHF TRBV3-1/TRBV3-2 NA TRBJ1-5 once